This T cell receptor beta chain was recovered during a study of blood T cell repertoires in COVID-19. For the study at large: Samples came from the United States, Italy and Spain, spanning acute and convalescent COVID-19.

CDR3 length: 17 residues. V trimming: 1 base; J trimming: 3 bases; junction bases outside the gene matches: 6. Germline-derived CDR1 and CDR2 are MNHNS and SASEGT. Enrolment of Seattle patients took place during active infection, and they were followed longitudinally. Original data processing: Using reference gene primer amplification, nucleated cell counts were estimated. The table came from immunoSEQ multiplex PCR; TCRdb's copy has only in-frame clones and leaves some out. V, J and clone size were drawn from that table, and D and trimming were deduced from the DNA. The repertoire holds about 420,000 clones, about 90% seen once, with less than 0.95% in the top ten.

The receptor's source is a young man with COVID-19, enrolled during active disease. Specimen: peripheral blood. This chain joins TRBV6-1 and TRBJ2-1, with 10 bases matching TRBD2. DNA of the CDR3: TGTGCCAGCAGTGAAGGAGCGGGGGGGCTCGTCTACAATGAGCAGTTCTTC. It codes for CASSEGAGGLVYNEQFF.